A single sample is the source of the 9 T cell receptor beta chains below, sequenced in a study of technical replicates of blood from a few donors. Generated by immunoSEQ multiplex PCR, the TCRdb table keeps only in-frame clones and is missing some. The sample carries more than 90,000 clones, around 95% recorded once. The sample consisted of T cells isolated from PBMCs. All receptors derive from a human donor in good health.

The rearrangement joins TRBV28 to TRBJ2-7, with 10 bases lining up with TRBD1. The J segment lost 4 bases and the V segment lost 7 bases, leaving 10 bases of the junction unmatched. From germline, CDR1 is MDHEN and CDR2 SYDVKM. This CDR3 contains 15 residues. CDR3: CASTINDRGLYEQYF. The CDR3, as DNA: TGTGCCAGCACCATAAACGACAGGGGGCTATACGAGCAGTACTTC. Variable domain in full (rest from reference TRBV28 and TRBJ2-7): DVKVTQSSRYLVKRTGEKVFLECVQDMDHENMFWYRQDPGLGLRLIYFSYDVKMKEKGDIPEGYSVSREKKERFSLILESASTNQTSMYLCASTINDRGLYEQYFGPGTRLTVT.

V and J are TRBV6-1 and TRBJ1-5; maybe TRBD1 (5 bases). This CDR3 contains 15 residues. From germline, CDR1 is MNHNS and CDR2 SASEGT. With 6 bases removed from V and 0 bases from J, the gap between germline ends came to 12 bases. The CDR3 region has the DNA TGTGCCAGCAGCTACGGACAATATAGCAATCAGCCCCAGCATTTT. This translates into CASSYGQYSNQPQHF.

This sequence joins TRBV5-7 and TRBJ1-5; 8 nucleotides align to TRBD1. TRBV5-7 is designated an ORF whose function remains uncertain. This CDR3 is 19 amino acids long. Trimming took 2 bases from V and 3 from J; bases not matched to a gene: 16. CDR3 region: CASSFIGSGQENPNQPQHF. The CDR3 DNA sequence: TGTGCCAGCAGCTTCATCGGGTCGGGACAGGAGAACCCCAATCAGCCCCAGCATTTT.

As DNA, the CDR3 is TGTGCCAGCAGTTTAGGTACTAGGGCCCCCTACGAGCAGTACTTC. Its translation: CASSLGTRAPYEQYF. The rearrangement uses TRBV28 and TRBJ2-7; weak D call: TRBD2 (5 bases). Germline V gives CDR1 MDHEN, CDR2 SYDVKM. The V gene lost 2 bases and the J gene lost 2 bases, with 13 bases spanning the gap. The CDR3 length is 15 residues. Drawing the rest from reference TRBV28 and TRBJ2-7, the complete variable domain is DVKVTQSSRYLVKRTGEKVFLECVQDMDHENMFWYRQDPGLGLRLIYFSYDVKMKEKGDIPEGYSVSREKKERFSLILESASTNQTSMYLCASSLGTRAPYEQYFGPGTRLTVT.

This chain connects TRBV5-1 to TRBJ2-7, with TRBD2 matching over 11 bases. Germline-derived CDR1 and CDR2 are SGHRS and YFSETQ. The CDR3 has 20 amino acids. V dropped 1 base and J dropped 0; count of bases not matched to a gene: 15. The CDR3 DNA reads as TGCGCCAGCAGCTTGAAATCCACGTCGACTAGCGGGATCGTCTCCTACGAGCAGTACTTC. Its translation: CASSLKSTSTSGIVSYEQYF. Complete variable domain (other parts from reference TRBV5-1 and TRBJ2-7): KAGVTQTPRYLIKTRGQQVTLSCSPISGHRSVSWYQQTPGQGLQFLFEYFSETQRNKGNFPGRFSGRQFSNSRSEMNVSTLELGDSALYLCASSLKSTSTSGIVSYEQYFGPGTRLTVT.

This clone was counted once. This chain uses TRBV21-1 with TRBJ2-2; the D call TRBD1 from the table was never checked on the DNA. TRBV21-1 is deemed a pseudogene. The CDR3 contains 17 residues. CDR3 in amino acids: CASIFPGRQGPGGELFF. The CDR3 nucleotides are TGTGCCAGCATCTTCCCTGGGCGGCAGGGGCCCGGCGGGGAGCTGTTTTTT.

The chain carries TRBV29-1 and TRBJ1-6; the match to TRBD1 covers 8 bases. This CDR3 spans 17 amino acids. Looked up from germline, CDR1 is SQVTM and CDR2 is ANQGSEA. Trimming at V came to 2 bases and at J to 4 bases, leaving 10 bases not matched to a gene. The CDR3 nucleotides are TGCAGCGTTGAACTAGGCAGGGGGCTTAGTTATAATTCACCCCTCCACTTT. This encodes CSVELGRGLSYNSPLHF. Using reference TRBV29-1 and TRBJ1-6 for the parts outside the CDR3, the full variable domain is SAVISQKPSRDICQRGTSLTIQCQVDSQVTMMFWYRQQPGQSLTLIATANQGSEATYESGFVIDKFPISRPNLTFSTLTVSNMSPEDSSIYLCSVELGRGLSYNSPLHFGNGTRLTVT.

A note on this clone: The junction and the germline gene differ at one end; a read error may be behind it. V is TRBV6-1 and J is TRBJ2-3; TRBD2 is a possible D gene (6 bases). Germline V gene sequence: CDR1 MNHNS, CDR2 SASEGT. The CDR3 loop spans 13 amino acids. CDR3: CASREARLGAQYF. DNA of the CDR3: TGTGCCAGCAGGGAAGCCCGACTAGGTGCGCAGTATTTT.

The chain couples TRBV28 to TRBJ1-5; 7 bases fit TRBD1. With 5 bases clipped from V and 6 bases from J, the junction kept 4 bases outside the gene matches. This CDR3 comprises 13 residues. Germline V CDR1 and CDR2: MDHEN, SYDVKM. CDR3 protein: CASSPGQVQPQHF. As DNA, the CDR3 is TGTGCCAGCAGTCCCGGACAGGTTCAGCCCCAGCATTTT.